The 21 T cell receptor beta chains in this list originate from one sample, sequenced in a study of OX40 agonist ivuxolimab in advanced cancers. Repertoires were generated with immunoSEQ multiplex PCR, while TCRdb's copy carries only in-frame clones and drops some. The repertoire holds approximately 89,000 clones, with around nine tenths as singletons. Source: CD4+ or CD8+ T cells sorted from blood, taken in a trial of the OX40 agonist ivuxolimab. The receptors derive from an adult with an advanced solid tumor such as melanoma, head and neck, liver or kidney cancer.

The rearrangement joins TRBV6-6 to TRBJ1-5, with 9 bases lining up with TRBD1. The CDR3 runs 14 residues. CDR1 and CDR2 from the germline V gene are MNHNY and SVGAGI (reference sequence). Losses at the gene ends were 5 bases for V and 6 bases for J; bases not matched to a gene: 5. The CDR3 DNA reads TGTGCCAGCAGTGCCGGGACAGGGCCTCAGCCCCAGCATTTT. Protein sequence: CASSAGTGPQPQHF.

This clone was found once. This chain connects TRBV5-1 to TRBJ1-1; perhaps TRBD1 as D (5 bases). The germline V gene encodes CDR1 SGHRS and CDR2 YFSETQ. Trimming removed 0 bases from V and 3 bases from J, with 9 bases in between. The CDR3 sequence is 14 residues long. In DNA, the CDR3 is TGCGCCAGCAGCTTGGGGGACTCCGACACTGAAGCTTTCTTT. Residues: CASSLGDSDTEAFF.

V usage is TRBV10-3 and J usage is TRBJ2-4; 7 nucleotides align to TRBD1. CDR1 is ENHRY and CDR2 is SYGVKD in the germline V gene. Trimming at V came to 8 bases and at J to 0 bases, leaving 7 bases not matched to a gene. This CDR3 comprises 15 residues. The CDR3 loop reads CAIGPGQTAKNIQYF. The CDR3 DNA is TGTGCCATCGGGCCGGGACAGACAGCCAAAAACATTCAGTACTTC.

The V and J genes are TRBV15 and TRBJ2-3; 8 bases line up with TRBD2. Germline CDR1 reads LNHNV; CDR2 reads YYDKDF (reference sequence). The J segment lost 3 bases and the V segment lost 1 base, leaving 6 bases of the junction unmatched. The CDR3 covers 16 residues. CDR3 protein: CATSRGAGGGTDTQYF. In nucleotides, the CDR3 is TGTGCCACCAGCAGAGGTGCGGGAGGTGGTACAGATACGCAGTATTTT.

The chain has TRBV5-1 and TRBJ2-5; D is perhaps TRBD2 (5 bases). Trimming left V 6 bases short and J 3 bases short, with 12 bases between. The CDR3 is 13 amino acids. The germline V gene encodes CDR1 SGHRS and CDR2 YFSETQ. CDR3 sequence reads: CASTPGIKETQYF. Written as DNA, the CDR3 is TGCGCCAGCACCCCCGGGATCAAAGAGACCCAGTACTTC.

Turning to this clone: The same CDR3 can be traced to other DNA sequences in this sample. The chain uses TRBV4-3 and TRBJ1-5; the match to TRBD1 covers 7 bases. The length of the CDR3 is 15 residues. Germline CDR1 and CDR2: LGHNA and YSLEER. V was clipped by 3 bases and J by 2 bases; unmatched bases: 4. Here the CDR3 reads CASSQDGQGNQPQHF. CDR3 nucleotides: TGCGCCAGCAGCCAGGACGGACAGGGCAATCAGCCCCAGCATTTT.

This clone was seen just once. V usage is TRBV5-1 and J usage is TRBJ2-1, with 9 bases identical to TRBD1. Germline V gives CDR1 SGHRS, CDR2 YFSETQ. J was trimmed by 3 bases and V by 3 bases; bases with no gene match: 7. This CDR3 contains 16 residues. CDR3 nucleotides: TGCGCCAGCAGCTCCACAGGGGGCGGCGGCTACAATGAGCAGTTCTTC. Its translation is CASSSTGGGGYNEQFF.

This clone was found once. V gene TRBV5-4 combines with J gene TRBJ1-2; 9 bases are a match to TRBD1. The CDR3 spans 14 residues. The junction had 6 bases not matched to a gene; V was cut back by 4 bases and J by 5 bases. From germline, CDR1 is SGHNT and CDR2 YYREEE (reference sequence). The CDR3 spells CASSPGQGFYGYTF. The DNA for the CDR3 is TGTGCCAGCAGCCCCGGACAGGGGTTTTATGGCTACACCTTC.

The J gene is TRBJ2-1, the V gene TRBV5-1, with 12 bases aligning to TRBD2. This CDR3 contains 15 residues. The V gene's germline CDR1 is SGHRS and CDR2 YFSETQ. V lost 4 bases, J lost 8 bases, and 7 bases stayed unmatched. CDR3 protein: CASSHRLAGAYEQFF. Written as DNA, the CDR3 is TGCGCCAGCAGCCACCGACTAGCGGGAGCTTATGAGCAGTTCTTC.

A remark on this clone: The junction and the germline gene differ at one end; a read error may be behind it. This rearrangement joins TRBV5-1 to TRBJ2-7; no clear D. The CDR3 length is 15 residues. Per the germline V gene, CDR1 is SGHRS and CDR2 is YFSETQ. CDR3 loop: CASSLVVAGPYEQYF. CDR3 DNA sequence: TGTGCCAGCAGCTTGGTGGTAGCCGGGCCCTACGAGCAGTACTTC.

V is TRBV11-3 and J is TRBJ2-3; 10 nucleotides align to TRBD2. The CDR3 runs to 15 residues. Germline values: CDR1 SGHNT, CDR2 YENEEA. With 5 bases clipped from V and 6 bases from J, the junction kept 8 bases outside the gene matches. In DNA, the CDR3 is TGTGCCAGCAGCCGGGCAGGGACTAGCGAGGATACGCAGTATTTT. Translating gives CASSRAGTSEDTQYF.

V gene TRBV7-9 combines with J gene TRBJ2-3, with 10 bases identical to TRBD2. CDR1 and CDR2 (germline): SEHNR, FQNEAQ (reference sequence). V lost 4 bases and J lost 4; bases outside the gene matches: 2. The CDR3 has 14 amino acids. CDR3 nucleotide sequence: TGTGCCAGCAGCTCTGGACTAGCGGCAGATACGCAGTATTTT. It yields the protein CASSSGLAADTQYF.

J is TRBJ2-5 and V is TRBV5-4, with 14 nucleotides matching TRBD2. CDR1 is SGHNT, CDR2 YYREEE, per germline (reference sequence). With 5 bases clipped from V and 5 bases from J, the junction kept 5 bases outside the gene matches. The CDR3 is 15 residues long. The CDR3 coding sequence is TGTGCCAGCAGTGGTGGACTAGCGGGAGGTGAGACCCAGTACTTC. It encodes CASSGGLAGGETQYF.

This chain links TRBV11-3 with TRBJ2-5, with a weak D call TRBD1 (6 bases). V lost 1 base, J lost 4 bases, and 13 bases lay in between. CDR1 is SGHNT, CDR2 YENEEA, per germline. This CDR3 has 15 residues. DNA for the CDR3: TGTGCCAGCAGCTTAGGGTTGGGGGCGGGAGAGACCCAGTACTTC. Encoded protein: CASSLGLGAGETQYF.

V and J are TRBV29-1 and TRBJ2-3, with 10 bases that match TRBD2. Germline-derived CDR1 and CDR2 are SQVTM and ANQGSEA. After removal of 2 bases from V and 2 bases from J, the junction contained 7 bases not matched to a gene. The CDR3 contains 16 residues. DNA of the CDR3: TGCAGCGTTGAAACAGGACTAGCGGAGACCACAGATACGCAGTATTTT. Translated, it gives CSVETGLAETTDTQYF.

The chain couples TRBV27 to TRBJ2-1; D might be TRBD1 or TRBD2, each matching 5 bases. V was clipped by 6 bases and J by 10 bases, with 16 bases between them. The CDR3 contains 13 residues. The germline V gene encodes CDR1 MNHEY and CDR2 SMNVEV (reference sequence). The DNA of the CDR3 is TGTGCCAGCAGCCCCGGGGCCCAAAGGGAGCAGTTCTTC. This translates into CASSPGAQREQFF.

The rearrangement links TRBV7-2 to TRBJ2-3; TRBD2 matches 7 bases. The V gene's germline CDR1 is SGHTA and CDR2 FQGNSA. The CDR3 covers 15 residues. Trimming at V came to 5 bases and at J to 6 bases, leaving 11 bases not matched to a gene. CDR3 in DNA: TGTGCCAGCAGCCCGACCGGGACTAACTTTGATACGCAGTATTTT. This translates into CASSPTGTNFDTQYF.

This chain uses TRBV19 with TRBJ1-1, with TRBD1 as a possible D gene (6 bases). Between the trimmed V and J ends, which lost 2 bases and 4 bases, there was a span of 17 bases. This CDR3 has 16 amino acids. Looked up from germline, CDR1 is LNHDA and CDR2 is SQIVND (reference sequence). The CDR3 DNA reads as TGTGCCAGTAGTATAAGGGGGGGGCACGGAGGCACTGAAGCTTTCTTT. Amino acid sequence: CASSIRGGHGGTEAFF.

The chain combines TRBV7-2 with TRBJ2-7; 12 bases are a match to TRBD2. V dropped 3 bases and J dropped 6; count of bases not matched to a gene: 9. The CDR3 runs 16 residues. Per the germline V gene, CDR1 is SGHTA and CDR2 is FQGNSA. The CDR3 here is CASSFYLAGGGGEQYF. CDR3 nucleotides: TGTGCCAGCAGCTTCTACCTAGCGGGAGGGGGCGGCGAGCAGTACTTC.

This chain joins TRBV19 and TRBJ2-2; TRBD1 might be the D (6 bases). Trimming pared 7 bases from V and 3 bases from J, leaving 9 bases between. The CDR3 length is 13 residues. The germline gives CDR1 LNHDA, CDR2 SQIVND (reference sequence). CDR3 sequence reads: CASNPGDTGELFF. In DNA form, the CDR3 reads TGTGCCAGTAATCCAGGGGACACCGGGGAGCTGTTTTTT.

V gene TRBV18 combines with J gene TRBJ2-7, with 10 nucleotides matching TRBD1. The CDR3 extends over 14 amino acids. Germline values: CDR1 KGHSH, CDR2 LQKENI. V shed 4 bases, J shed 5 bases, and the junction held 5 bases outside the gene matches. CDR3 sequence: CASSLRQGAHEQYF. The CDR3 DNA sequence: TGTGCCAGCTCACTCCGACAGGGGGCCCACGAGCAGTACTTC. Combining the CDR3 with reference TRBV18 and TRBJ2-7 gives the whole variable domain NAGVMQNPRHLVRRRGQEARLRCSPMKGHSHVYWYRQLPEEGLKFMVYLQKENIIDESGMPKERFSAEFPKEGPSILRIQQVVRGDSAAYFCASSLRQGAHEQYFGPGTRLTVT.